The rows below give T cell receptor beta chains drawn from one sample of a study of T cells in Graves' hyperthyroidism and ophthalmopathy. TCRdb recomputed calls from the multiplex PCR reads with MiXCR, one row per CDR3 protein. Of hundreds of thousands of distinct CDR3 sequences in the sample, 15% to 20% were seen once. The sequencing sample was made of blood. The receptors stem from a woman between 18 and 29 years old with Graves' hyperthyroidism. The CDR3 runs from the conserved cysteine through the conserved F or W. D genes are given only for firm matches. Clone size is stated in some rows and not others, as once, few, many or a class when expanded.

d_call: .; j_call: TRBJ2-5; clone_size: many; v_call: TRBV6-5; cdr3_aa: CASRPTLEETQYF; cdr3_nt: TGTGCCAGCAGGCCGACTCTCGAAGAGACCCAGTACTTC
d_call: .; j_call: TRBJ2-7; clone_size: few; v_call: TRBV6-5; cdr3_aa: CASSYPFSDRSSYEQYF; cdr3_nt: TGTGCCAGCAGTTACCCATTCTCCGACAGAAGCTCCTACGAGCAGTACTTC
d_call: .; j_call: TRBJ2-1; clone_size: once; v_call: TRBV28; cdr3_aa: CASSPLLVGREYEKFF; cdr3_nt: TGTGCCAGCAGTCCGCTGTTGGTCGGCCGTGAGTATGAGAAGTTCTTC
d_call: .; j_call: TRBJ1-1; clone_size: many; v_call: TRBV10-3; cdr3_aa: CAITGRENTEAFF; cdr3_nt: TGTGCCATCACCGGACGGGAGAACACTGAAGCTTTCTTT
d_call: TRBD1; j_call: TRBJ1-5; clone_size: many; v_call: TRBV5-8; cdr3_aa: CGTGGAPGNQPQHF; cdr3_nt: TGTGGGACAGGGGGCGCCCCGGGCAATCAGCCCCAGCATTTT
d_call: .; j_call: TRBJ1-1; clone_size: .; v_call: TRBV5-1; cdr3_aa: CASSLEDFSGANTEAFF; cdr3_nt: TGCGCCAGCAGCTTGGAAGATTTCTCTGGGGCCAACACTGAAGCTTTCTTT
d_call: .; j_call: TRBJ1-2; clone_size: many; v_call: TRBV28; cdr3_aa: CASSLEGITIGYTF; cdr3_nt: TGTGCCAGCAGTTTAGAGGGAATCACGATCGGCTACACCTTC
d_call: .; j_call: TRBJ1-1; clone_size: .; v_call: TRBV12-3/TRBV12-4; cdr3_aa: CASSSLTGFEAFF; cdr3_nt: TGTGCCAGCAGTTCTCTAACAGGGTTCGAAGCTTTCTTT
d_call: TRBD2; j_call: TRBJ2-5; clone_size: many; v_call: TRBV2; cdr3_aa: CASGLADETQYF; cdr3_nt: TGTGCCAGCGGACTAGCCGACGAGACCCAGTACTTC
d_call: TRBD1; j_call: TRBJ2-4; clone_size: many; v_call: TRBV12-3/TRBV12-4; cdr3_aa: CASSARTGRNIQYF; cdr3_nt: TGTGCCAGCAGCGCCAGGACAGGGAGGAACATTCAGTACTTC
d_call: .; j_call: TRBJ1-1; clone_size: .; v_call: TRBV5-1; cdr3_aa: CASRYGLTMNTEAFF; cdr3_nt: TGCGCCAGCAGGTACGGACTGACCATGAACACTGAAGCTTTCTTT
d_call: TRBD2; j_call: TRBJ2-5; clone_size: many; v_call: TRBV6-1; cdr3_aa: CASSEVAGEGETQYF; cdr3_nt: TGTGCCAGCAGTGAAGTAGCGGGGGAGGGAGAGACCCAGTACTTC
d_call: .; j_call: TRBJ2-5; clone_size: many; v_call: TRBV6-2/TRBV6-3; cdr3_aa: CASSRTGRETQYF; cdr3_nt: TGTGCCAGCAGCCGAACCGGGCGGGAGACCCAGTACTTC
d_call: .; j_call: TRBJ1-1; clone_size: many; v_call: TRBV6-1; cdr3_aa: CASSLERNMNTEAFF; cdr3_nt: TGTGCCAGCAGTCTAGAACGGAACATGAACACTGAAGCTTTCTTT
d_call: .; j_call: TRBJ1-2; clone_size: many; v_call: TRBV9; cdr3_aa: CASSVWWEGTDGYTF; cdr3_nt: TGTGCCAGCAGCGTTTGGTGGGAGGGGACGGACGGCTACACCTTC
d_call: TRBD2; j_call: TRBJ2-5; clone_size: .; v_call: TRBV3-1; cdr3_aa: CASSQVLGGLAGGKETQYF; cdr3_nt: TGTGCCAGCAGCCAAGTCCTGGGGGGACTAGCGGGGGGGAAAGAGACCCAGTACTTC
d_call: TRBD2; j_call: TRBJ2-7; clone_size: many; v_call: TRBV20-1; cdr3_aa: CSAPSSGGYEQYF; cdr3_nt: TGCAGTGCCCCGTCTAGCGGGGGCTACGAGCAGTACTTC
d_call: .; j_call: TRBJ2-4; clone_size: few; v_call: TRBV15; cdr3_aa: CATSRRSINIQYF; cdr3_nt: TGTGCCACCAGCAGACGTTCCATAAACATTCAGTACTTC
d_call: .; j_call: TRBJ2-5; clone_size: many; v_call: TRBV28; cdr3_aa: CASSLNRAVTETQYF; cdr3_nt: TGTGCCAGCAGTTTAAACAGGGCGGTTACGGAGACCCAGTACTTC
d_call: .; j_call: TRBJ2-2; clone_size: many; v_call: TRBV7-3; cdr3_aa: CASSLSGINTGELFF; cdr3_nt: TGTGCCAGCAGCTTATCCGGGATTAACACCGGGGAGCTGTTTTTT
d_call: .; j_call: TRBJ1-1; clone_size: many; v_call: TRBV6-5; cdr3_aa: CASRHQGLEAFF; cdr3_nt: TGTGCCAGCAGGCACCAGGGTCTTGAAGCTTTCTTT
d_call: .; j_call: TRBJ1-1; clone_size: many; v_call: TRBV7-9; cdr3_aa: CASRTNGGRTEAFF; cdr3_nt: TGTGCCAGCAGAACGAATGGGGGGAGGACTGAAGCTTTCTTT
d_call: .; j_call: TRBJ1-1; clone_size: many; v_call: TRBV7-6; cdr3_aa: CASSSSWASEAFF; cdr3_nt: TGTGCCAGCAGCTCCAGTTGGGCCTCAGAAGCTTTCTTT
d_call: .; j_call: TRBJ1-3; clone_size: many; v_call: TRBV12-3/TRBV12-4; cdr3_aa: CASSLTNTIYF; cdr3_nt: TGTGCCAGCAGTTTGACAAACACCATATATTTT
d_call: TRBD1; j_call: TRBJ1-1; clone_size: .; v_call: TRBV12-3/TRBV12-4; cdr3_aa: CASSFGQGAENTEAFF; cdr3_nt: TGTGCCAGCAGTTTCGGGCAGGGGGCTGAGAACACTGAAGCTTTCTTT
d_call: .; j_call: TRBJ2-5; clone_size: many; v_call: TRBV30; cdr3_aa: CAWRVGMPGQTQYF; cdr3_nt: TGTGCCTGGAGGGTCGGCATGCCCGGCCAGACCCAGTACTTC
d_call: .; j_call: TRBJ2-5; clone_size: many; v_call: TRBV29-1; cdr3_aa: CSYARHGQETQYF; cdr3_nt: TGCAGCTACGCAAGACACGGCCAAGAGACCCAGTACTTC
d_call: .; j_call: TRBJ2-7; clone_size: many; v_call: TRBV6-4; cdr3_aa: CARGMFYEQYF; cdr3_nt: TGTGCCCGAGGCATGTTCTACGAGCAGTACTTC
d_call: .; j_call: TRBJ1-1; clone_size: many; v_call: TRBV24-1; cdr3_aa: CATNLNQCMNTEAFF; cdr3_nt: TGTGCCACCAACCTCAATCAGTGCATGAACACTGAAGCTTTCTTT
d_call: .; j_call: TRBJ2-7; clone_size: many; v_call: TRBV13; cdr3_aa: CASSSSEGERDEQYF; cdr3_nt: TGTGCCAGCAGCTCGAGCGAGGGGGAGCGGGACGAGCAGTACTTC
d_call: .; j_call: TRBJ2-2; clone_size: .; v_call: TRBV11-2; cdr3_aa: CASSLSSEAGELFF; cdr3_nt: TGTGCCAGCAGCTTATCAAGTGAGGCCGGGGAGCTGTTTTTT
d_call: .; j_call: TRBJ2-2; clone_size: few; v_call: TRBV6-1; cdr3_aa: CASSARLTGELFF; cdr3_nt: TGTGCCAGCAGTGCCCGACTAACCGGGGAGCTGTTTTTT
d_call: TRBD1; j_call: TRBJ1-2; clone_size: .; v_call: TRBV12-3/TRBV12-4; cdr3_aa: CASRTTGAIFYTF; cdr3_nt: TGTGCCAGCAGGACGACAGGGGCCATTTTCTACACCTTC
d_call: .; j_call: TRBJ2-7; clone_size: many; v_call: TRBV27; cdr3_aa: CASRFRGSYEQYF; cdr3_nt: TGTGCCAGCAGGTTTCGGGGCTCCTACGAGCAGTACTTC
d_call: .; j_call: TRBJ1-1; clone_size: many; v_call: TRBV7-3; cdr3_aa: CASSLHRNTEAFF; cdr3_nt: TGTGCCAGCAGCTTACACAGGAACACTGAAGCTTTCTTT
d_call: TRBD1; j_call: TRBJ2-6; clone_size: many; v_call: TRBV11-1; cdr3_aa: CASSLGTGDLSGANVLTF; cdr3_nt: TGTGCCAGCAGCTTAGGGACAGGGGACCTCTCTGGGGCCAACGTCCTGACTTTC
d_call: .; j_call: TRBJ1-1; clone_size: many; v_call: TRBV6-5; cdr3_aa: CASSLGRLNTEAFF; cdr3_nt: TGTGCCAGCAGCCTCGGACGGTTGAACACTGAAGCTTTCTTT
d_call: .; j_call: TRBJ2-7; clone_size: .; v_call: TRBV28; cdr3_aa: CASGSGTLYEQYF; cdr3_nt: TGTGCCAGCGGGAGTGGGACACTCTACGAGCAGTACTTC
d_call: .; j_call: TRBJ2-6; clone_size: few; v_call: TRBV5-1; cdr3_aa: CASSSDISGANVLTF; cdr3_nt: TGCGCCAGCAGCTCTGACATCTCTGGGGCCAACGTCCTGACTTTC
d_call: .; j_call: TRBJ1-1; clone_size: .; v_call: TRBV28; cdr3_aa: CASQTAGDTEAFF; cdr3_nt: TGTGCCAGCCAAACCGCGGGGGACACTGAAGCTTTCTTT
d_call: .; j_call: TRBJ1-3; clone_size: .; v_call: TRBV12-3/TRBV12-4; cdr3_aa: CASSLAIDSGNTIYF; cdr3_nt: TGTGCCAGCAGTTTAGCGATTGACTCTGGAAACACCATATATTTT
d_call: TRBD1; j_call: TRBJ2-2; clone_size: many; v_call: TRBV12-3/TRBV12-4; cdr3_aa: CASSSQGASGELFF; cdr3_nt: TGTGCCAGCAGTTCACAGGGGGCTTCAGGGGAGCTGTTTTTT
d_call: .; j_call: TRBJ2-7; clone_size: few; v_call: TRBV6-1; cdr3_aa: CASSAGGWSSYEQYF; cdr3_nt: TGTGCCAGCAGCGCTGGCGGGTGGAGCTCCTACGAGCAGTACTTC
d_call: .; j_call: TRBJ2-7; clone_size: many; v_call: TRBV15; cdr3_aa: CATSREGITQEQYF; cdr3_nt: TGTGCCACCAGCAGAGAGGGAATAACTCAGGAGCAGTACTTC
d_call: .; j_call: TRBJ1-5; clone_size: many; v_call: TRBV5-5; cdr3_aa: CASSLGTENQPQHF; cdr3_nt: TGTGCCAGCAGCTTAGGAACAGAGAATCAGCCCCAGCATTTT
d_call: .; j_call: TRBJ1-6; clone_size: .; v_call: TRBV12-3/TRBV12-4; cdr3_aa: CASSEKAGLVYSPLHF; cdr3_nt: TGTGCCAGCAGTGAAAAAGCAGGGTTGGTTTATTCACCCCTCCACTTT
d_call: TRBD1; j_call: TRBJ1-1; clone_size: many; v_call: TRBV11-2; cdr3_aa: CASSPLQGRTEAFF; cdr3_nt: TGTGCCAGCAGCCCCTTACAGGGGCGGACTGAAGCTTTCTTT
d_call: .; j_call: TRBJ1-1; clone_size: many; v_call: TRBV12-3/TRBV12-4; cdr3_aa: CASSLTGADAEAFF; cdr3_nt: TGTGCCAGCAGTTTAACCGGGGCGGACGCTGAAGCTTTCTTT